This TCR beta chain was recorded in a study of beta chain features in type 1 diabetes. Every participating donor gave one draw, a heparinised blood sample averaging around 0.11 L. General observations from the study: Reduced insertions and increased deletions marked VDJ junctions in type 1 diabetes patients.

What was sequenced were expressed TCRB transcripts, since all of the isolated RNA had been reverse transcribed. TCRdb's copy holds only in-frame clones and misses some; the assay was immunoSEQ multiplex PCR. In the table there are about 240,000 clones, 25% to 30% of which are singletons. In this sample, this clone turned up a few times. Its antigen is not known. The CDR3 sequence is 17 residues long. V was shortened by 1 base and J by 0 bases, with 16 bases between the two germline ends. Germline lookup yields CDR1 LGHNA and CDR2 YSLEER. The sequencing input was central memory CD4+ T cells from blood. The rearrangement joins TRBV4-3 to TRBJ2-7, with TRBD1 as a possible D gene (6 bases). This TCR came from a young man in good health. CDR3 residues: CASSQAKTGASSYEQYF. DNA for the CDR3: TGCGCCAGCAGCCAAGCGAAGACAGGCGCCAGCTCCTACGAGCAGTACTTC.